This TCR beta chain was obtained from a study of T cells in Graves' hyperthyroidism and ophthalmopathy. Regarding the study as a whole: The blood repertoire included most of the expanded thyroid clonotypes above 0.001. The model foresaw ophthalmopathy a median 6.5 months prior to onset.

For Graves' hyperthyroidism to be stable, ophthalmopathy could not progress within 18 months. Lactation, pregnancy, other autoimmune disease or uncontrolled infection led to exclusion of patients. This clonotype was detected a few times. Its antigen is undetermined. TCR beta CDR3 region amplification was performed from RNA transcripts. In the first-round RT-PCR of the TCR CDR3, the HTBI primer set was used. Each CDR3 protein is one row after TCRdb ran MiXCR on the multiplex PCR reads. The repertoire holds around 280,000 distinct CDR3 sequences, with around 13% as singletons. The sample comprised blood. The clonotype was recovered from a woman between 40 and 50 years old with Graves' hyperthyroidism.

The CDR3 nucleotides read TGCGCCAGCAGCCCCGTAGCGGGTGTCGGGAACGAGCAGTACTTC. Amino acids: CASSPVAGVGNEQYF. The chain uses TRBV4-1 and TRBJ2-7, with 7 nucleotides matching TRBD2. Germline V CDR1 and CDR2: MGHRA, YSYEKL. This CDR3 spans 15 amino acids. Trimming at V came to 4 bases and at J to 5 bases, leaving 11 bases not matched to a gene.